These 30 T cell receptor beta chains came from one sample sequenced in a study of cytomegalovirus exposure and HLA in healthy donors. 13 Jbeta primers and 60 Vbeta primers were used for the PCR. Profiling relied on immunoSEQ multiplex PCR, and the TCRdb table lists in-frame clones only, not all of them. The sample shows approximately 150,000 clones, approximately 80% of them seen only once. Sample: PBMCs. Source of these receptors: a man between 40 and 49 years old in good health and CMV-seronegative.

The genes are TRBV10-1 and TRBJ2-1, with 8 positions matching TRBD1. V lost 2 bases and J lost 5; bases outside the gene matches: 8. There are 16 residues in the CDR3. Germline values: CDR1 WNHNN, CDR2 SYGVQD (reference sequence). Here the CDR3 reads CASSEDRQGWNNEQFF. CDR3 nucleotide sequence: TGCGCCAGCAGTGAGGATCGACAGGGGTGGAACAATGAGCAGTTCTTC.

The chain's CDR3 is CASSFQRHRQGARSPLHF. The CDR3 bases are TGTGCCAGTAGTTTCCAAAGGCATCGACAGGGGGCGCGTTCACCCCTCCACTTT. V gene TRBV19 combines with J gene TRBJ1-6; 10 positions match TRBD1. The V segment lost 5 bases and the J segment 9 bases; nucleotides outside the gene matches: 16. The CDR3 sequence is 18 residues long. CDR1 and CDR2 (germline): LNHDA, SQIVND (reference sequence).

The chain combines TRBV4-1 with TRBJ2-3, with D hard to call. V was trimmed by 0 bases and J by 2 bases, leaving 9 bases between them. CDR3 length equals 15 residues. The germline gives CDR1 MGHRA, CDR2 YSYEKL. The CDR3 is CASSQEGSYTDTQYF. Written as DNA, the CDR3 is TGCGCCAGCAGCCAAGAGGGCAGTTACACAGATACGCAGTATTTT.

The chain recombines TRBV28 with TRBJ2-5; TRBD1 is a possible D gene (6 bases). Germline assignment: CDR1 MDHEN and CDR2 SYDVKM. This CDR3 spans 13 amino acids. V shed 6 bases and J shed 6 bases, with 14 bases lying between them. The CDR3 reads CASSLGTPKTQYF. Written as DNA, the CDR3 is TGTGCCAGCAGCCTCGGGACACCCAAGACCCAGTACTTC.

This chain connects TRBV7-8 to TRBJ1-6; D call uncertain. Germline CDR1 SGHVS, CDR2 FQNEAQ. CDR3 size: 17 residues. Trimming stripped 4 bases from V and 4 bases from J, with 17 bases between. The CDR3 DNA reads TGTGCCAGCAGCTCCGGGGTGCCCTTTTCGTATAATTCACCCCTCCACTTT. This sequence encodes CASSSGVPFSYNSPLHF.

The CDR3 DNA is TGTGCCAGCAGCTTAGAGGGACTAGCGTCCTACGAGCAGTACTTC. Translating it yields CASSLEGLASYEQYF. The chain uses TRBV7-2 and TRBJ2-7, with TRBD2 identical over 10 bases. After removal of 1 base from V and 1 base from J, the junction contained 1 base not matched to a gene. The CDR3 spans 15 residues. The germline CDR1 and CDR2 sequences are SGHTA and FQGNSA.

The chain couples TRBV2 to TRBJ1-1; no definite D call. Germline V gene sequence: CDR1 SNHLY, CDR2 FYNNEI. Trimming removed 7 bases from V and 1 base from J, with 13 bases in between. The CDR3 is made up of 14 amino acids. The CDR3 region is CASTPEISNTEAFF. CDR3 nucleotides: TGTGCCAGCACCCCGGAGATCTCGAACACTGAAGCTTTCTTT.

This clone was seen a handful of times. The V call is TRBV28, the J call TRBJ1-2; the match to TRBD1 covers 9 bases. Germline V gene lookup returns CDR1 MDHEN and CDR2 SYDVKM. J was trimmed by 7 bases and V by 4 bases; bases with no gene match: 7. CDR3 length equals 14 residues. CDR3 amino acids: CASSSIQGAGGYTF. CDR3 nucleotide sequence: TGTGCCAGCAGTTCGATACAGGGGGCGGGTGGCTACACCTTC.

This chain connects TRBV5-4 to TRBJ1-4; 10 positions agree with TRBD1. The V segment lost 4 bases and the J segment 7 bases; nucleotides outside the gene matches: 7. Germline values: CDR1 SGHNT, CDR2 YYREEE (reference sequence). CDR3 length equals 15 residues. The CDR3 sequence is CASSTGQGDREKLFF. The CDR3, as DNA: TGTGCCAGCAGCACCGGACAGGGGGACCGTGAAAAACTGTTTTTT.

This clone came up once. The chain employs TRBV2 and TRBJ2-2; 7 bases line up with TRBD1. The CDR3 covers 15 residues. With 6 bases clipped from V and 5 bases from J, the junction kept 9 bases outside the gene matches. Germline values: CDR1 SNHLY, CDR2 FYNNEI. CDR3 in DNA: TGTGCCAGCAGCCCCCGCCAGGGGGTTACCGGGGAGCTGTTTTTT. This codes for CASSPRQGVTGELFF.

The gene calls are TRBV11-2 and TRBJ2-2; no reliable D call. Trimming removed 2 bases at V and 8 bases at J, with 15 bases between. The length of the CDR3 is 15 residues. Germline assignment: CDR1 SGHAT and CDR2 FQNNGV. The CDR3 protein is CASSLYTLASGELFF. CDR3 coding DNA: TGTGCCAGCAGCTTATACACCCTCGCCTCGGGGGAGCTGTTTTTT.

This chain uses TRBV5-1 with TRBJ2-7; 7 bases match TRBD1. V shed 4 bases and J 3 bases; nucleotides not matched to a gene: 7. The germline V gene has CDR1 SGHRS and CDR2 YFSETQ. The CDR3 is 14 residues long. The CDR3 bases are TGCGCCAGCAGCCCGGACAGGTCAGACTACGAGCAGTACTTC. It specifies CASSPDRSDYEQYF.

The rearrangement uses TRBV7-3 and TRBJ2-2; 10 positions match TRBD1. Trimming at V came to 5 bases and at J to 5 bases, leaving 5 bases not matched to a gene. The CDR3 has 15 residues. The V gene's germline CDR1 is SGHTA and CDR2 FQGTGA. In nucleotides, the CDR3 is TGTGCCAGCAGCAGACCGGGACAGGGGACCGGGGAGCTGTTTTTT. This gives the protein CASSRPGQGTGELFF.

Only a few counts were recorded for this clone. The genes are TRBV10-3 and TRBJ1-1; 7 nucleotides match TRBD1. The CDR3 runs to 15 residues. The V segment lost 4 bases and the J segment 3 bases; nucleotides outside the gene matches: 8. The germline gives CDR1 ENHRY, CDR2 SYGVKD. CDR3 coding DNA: TGTGCCATCAGTGCAACAGGGGATGGGTACACTGAAGCTTTCTTT. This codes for CAISATGDGYTEAFF.

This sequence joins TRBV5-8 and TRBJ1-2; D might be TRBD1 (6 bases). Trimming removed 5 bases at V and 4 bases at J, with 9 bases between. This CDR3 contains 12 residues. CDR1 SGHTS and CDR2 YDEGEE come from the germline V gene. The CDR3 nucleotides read TGTGCCAGCAGGGACAGTCTCTATGGCTACACCTTC. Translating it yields CASRDSLYGYTF.

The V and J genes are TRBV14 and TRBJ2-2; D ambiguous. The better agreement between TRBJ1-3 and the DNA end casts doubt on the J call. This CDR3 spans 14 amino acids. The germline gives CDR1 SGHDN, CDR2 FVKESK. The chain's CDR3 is CASSQVGRENTIYF. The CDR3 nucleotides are TGTGCCAGCAGCCAAGTGGGCCGCGAGAACACCATATATTTT.

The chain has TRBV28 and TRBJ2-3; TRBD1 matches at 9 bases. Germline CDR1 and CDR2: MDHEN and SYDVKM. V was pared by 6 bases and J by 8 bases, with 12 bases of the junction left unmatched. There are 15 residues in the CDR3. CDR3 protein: CASSLGGTGSLTQYF. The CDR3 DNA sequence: TGTGCCAGCAGCCTGGGAGGGACAGGGTCCCTTACGCAGTATTTT.

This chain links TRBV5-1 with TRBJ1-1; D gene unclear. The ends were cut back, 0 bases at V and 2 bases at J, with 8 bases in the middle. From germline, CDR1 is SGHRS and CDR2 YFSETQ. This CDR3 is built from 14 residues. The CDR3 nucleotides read TGCGCCAGCAGCTTGGACAGCCCAAACACTGAAGCTTTCTTT. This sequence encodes CASSLDSPNTEAFF. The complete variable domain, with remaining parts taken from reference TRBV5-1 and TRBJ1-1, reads KAGVTQTPRYLIKTRGQQVTLSCSPISGHRSVSWYQQTPGQGLQFLFEYFSETQRNKGNFPGRFSGRQFSNSRSEMNVSTLELGDSALYLCASSLDSPNTEAFFGQGTRLTVV.

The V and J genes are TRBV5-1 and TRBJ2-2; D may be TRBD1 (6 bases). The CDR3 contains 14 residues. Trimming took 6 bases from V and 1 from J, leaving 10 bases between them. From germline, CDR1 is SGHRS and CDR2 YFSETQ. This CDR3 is CASIDRLNTGELFF. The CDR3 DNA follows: TGCGCCAGCATCGACAGGTTGAACACCGGGGAGCTGTTTTTT.

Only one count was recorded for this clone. The CDR3 DNA is TGTGCCAGCAGCTTAGCTGGTAGCGGGGGGGCCAGGGAGCAGTTCTTC. Its protein product is CASSLAGSGGAREQFF. The genes are TRBV7-2 and TRBJ2-1, with 11 nucleotides matching TRBD2. Germline-derived CDR1 and CDR2 are SGHTA and FQGNSA. The CDR3 covers 16 residues. With V trimmed by 0 bases and J by 10 bases, 8 bases remained unmatched.

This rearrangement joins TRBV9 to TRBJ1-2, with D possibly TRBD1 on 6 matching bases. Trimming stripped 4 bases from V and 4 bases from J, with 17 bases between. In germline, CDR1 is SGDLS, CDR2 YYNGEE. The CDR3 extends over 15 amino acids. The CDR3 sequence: CASSQGDTGSYGYTF. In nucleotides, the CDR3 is TGTGCCAGCAGCCAAGGGGACACCGGATCCTATGGCTACACCTTC.

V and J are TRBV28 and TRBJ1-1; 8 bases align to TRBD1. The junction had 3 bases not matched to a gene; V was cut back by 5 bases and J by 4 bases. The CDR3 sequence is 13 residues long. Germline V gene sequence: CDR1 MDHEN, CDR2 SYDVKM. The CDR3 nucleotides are TGTGCCAGCAGTCGGGACAGGCCCACTGAAGCTTTCTTT. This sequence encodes CASSRDRPTEAFF.

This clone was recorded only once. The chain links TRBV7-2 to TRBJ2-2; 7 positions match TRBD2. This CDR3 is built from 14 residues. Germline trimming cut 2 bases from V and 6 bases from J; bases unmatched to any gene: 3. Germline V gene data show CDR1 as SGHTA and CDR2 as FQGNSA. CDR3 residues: CASSLKGLAGELFF. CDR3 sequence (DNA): TGTGCCAGCAGCTTAAAAGGACTAGCCGGGGAGCTGTTTTTT.

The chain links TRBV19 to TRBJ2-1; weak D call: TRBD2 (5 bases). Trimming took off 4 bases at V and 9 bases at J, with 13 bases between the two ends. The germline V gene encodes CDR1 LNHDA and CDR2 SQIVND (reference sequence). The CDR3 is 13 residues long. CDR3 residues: CASSRDSEGEQFF. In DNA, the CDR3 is TGTGCCAGTAGTAGAGACTCCGAGGGTGAGCAGTTCTTC.

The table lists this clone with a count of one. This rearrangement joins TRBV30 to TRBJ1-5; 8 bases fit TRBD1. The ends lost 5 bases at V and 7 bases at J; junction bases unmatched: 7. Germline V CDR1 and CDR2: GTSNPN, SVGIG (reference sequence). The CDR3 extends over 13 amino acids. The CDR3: CAWQQGVRQPQHF. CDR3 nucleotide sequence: TGTGCCTGGCAACAGGGGGTCAGGCAGCCCCAGCATTTT.

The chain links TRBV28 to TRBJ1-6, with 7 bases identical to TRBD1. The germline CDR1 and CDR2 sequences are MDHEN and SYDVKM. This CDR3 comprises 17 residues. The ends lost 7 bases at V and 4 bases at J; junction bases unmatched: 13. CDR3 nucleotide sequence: TGTGCCAGCAAAACCCGCCGCACACAGGGGTATAATTCACCCCTCCACTTT. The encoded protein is CASKTRRTQGYNSPLHF.

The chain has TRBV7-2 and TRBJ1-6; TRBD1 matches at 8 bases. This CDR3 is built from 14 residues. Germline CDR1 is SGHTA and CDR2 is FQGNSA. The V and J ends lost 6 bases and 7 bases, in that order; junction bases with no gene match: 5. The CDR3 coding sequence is TGTGCCAGCAGTCCGACAGGGGTCAATTCACCCCTCCACTTT. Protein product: CASSPTGVNSPLHF.

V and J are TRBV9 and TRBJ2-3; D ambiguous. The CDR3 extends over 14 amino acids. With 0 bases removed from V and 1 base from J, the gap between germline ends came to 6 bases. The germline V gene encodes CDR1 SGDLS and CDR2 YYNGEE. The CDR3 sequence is CASSVGLGTDTQYF. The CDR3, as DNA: TGTGCCAGCAGCGTAGGGCTAGGCACAGATACGCAGTATTTT.

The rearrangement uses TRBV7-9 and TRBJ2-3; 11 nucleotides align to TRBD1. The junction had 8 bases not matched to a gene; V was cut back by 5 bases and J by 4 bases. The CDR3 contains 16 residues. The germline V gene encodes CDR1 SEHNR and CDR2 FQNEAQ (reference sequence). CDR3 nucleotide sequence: TGTGCCAGCAGCAGAAGAGGACAGGGGGCCTCAGATACGCAGTATTTT. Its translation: CASSRRGQGASDTQYF. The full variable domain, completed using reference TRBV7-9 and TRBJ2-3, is DTGVSQNPRHKITKRGQNVTFRCDPISEHNRLYWYRQTLGQGPEFLTYFQNEAQLEKSRLLSDRFSAERPKGSFSTLEIQRTEQGDSAMYLCASSRRGQGASDTQYFGPGTRLTVL.

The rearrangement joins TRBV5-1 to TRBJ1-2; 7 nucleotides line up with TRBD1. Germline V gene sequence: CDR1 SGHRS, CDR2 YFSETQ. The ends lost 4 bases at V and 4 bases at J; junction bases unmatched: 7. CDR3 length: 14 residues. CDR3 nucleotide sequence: TGCGCCAGCAGCCCGGGACAGAATATCTATGGCTACACCTTC. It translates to CASSPGQNIYGYTF.